A single sample is the source of the 9 T cell receptor beta chains below, sequenced in a study of liver allograft versus peripheral blood T cells. Study-level background: In transplanted livers, T cell receptor repertoires were compared with those found in the recipients' peripheral blood.

TCRdb passed the reads through MiXCR, listing each CDR3 protein once. Of around 6,300 distinct CDR3 sequences detected, roughly 17% appear once; the ten largest clones hold approximately 2.7%. The receptors derive from a human patient who had a liver transplant. The graft donor may have given rise to some T cells.

The rearrangement joins TRBV5-5 to TRBJ1-4, with a weak D call TRBD1 (5 bases). The ends were cut back, 2 bases at V and 4 bases at J, with 12 bases in the middle. CDR3 size: 15 residues. Germline values: CDR1 SGHKS, CDR2 YYEKEE (reference sequence). The CDR3 spells CASSLPGAFNEKLFF. CDR3 nucleotide sequence: TGTGCCAGCAGCTTACCCGGGGCTTTTAATGAAAAACTGTTTTTT.

The chain has TRBV7-9 and TRBJ2-7; 8 bases line up with TRBD1. The V segment lost 4 bases and the J segment 3 bases; nucleotides outside the gene matches: 8. Looked up from germline, CDR1 is SEHNR and CDR2 is FQNEAQ (reference sequence). CDR3 length: 15 amino acids. The CDR3 nucleotides are TGTGCCAGCAGCTCCATTGGACAGGGATACTACGAGCAGTACTTC. Protein sequence: CASSSIGQGYYEQYF.

About this clonotype itself: This may stem from a read error, because a much larger clone lies one nucleotide away. The CDR3 spells CAGSDGTSGIQFF. The CDR3 DNA follows: TGTGCCGGCAGCGACGGGACTAGCGGGATCCAGTTCTTC. The J gene is TRBJ2-1, the V gene TRBV6-6; TRBD2 matches at 13 bases. This CDR3 has 13 residues. Germline CDR1 is MNHNY and CDR2 is SVGAGI (reference sequence).

Comment on this clonotype: Given a much more abundant clone one base away, this may be a read error. The genes are TRBV6-5 and TRBJ1-5, with D tentatively TRBD1 (6 bases). Germline-derived CDR1 and CDR2 are MNHEY and SVGAGI. V lost 0 bases, J lost 4 bases, and 19 bases lay in between. CDR3 length equals 18 residues. DNA for the CDR3: TGTGCCAGCAGTTACTCGAAAGGGGGGGGAGGCGTTAATCAGCCCCAGCATTTT. This translates into CASSYSKGGGGVNQPQHF.

This clonotype is labeled medium-sized. This chain joins TRBV19 and TRBJ1-3, with a possible D match to TRBD1 (6 bases). This CDR3 contains 15 residues. V dropped 4 bases and J dropped 7 bases, with 17 bases sitting between them. Germline values: CDR1 LNHDA, CDR2 SQIVND (reference sequence). CDR3 DNA: TGTGCCAGTAGTAGAGCAGGGGTCGCCGGGAACACCATATATTTT. Translation gives CASSRAGVAGNTIYF.

This clonotype was seen a handful of times. The chain couples TRBV30 to TRBJ1-5, with D possibly being TRBD1 (5 bases). There are 16 residues in the CDR3. Germline assignment: CDR1 GTSNPN and CDR2 SVGIG (reference sequence). The V gene lost 0 bases and the J gene lost 2 bases, with 14 bases spanning the gap. In DNA, the CDR3 is TGTGCCTGGAGTGTATTATATGGGGGTGGCAATCAGCCCCAGCATTTT. It specifies CAWSVLYGGGNQPQHF.

This clonotype ranks as medium-sized (0.01 to 0.1%). The gene calls are TRBV19 and TRBJ2-3; D not resolved. The germline V gene encodes CDR1 LNHDA and CDR2 SQIVND (reference sequence). V lost 3 bases and J lost 2, with 9 bases in between. The CDR3 extends over 14 amino acids. CDR3 protein: CASSIEHHTDTQYF. CDR3 nucleotide sequence: TGTGCCAGTAGTATCGAACACCACACAGATACGCAGTATTTT.

By sample share, this clonotype is medium-sized. The rearrangement joins TRBV7-9 to TRBJ1-4, with 12 bases matching TRBD1. The CDR3 is 17 amino acids. The V gene's germline CDR1 is SEHNR and CDR2 FQNEAQ (reference sequence). V was clipped by 7 bases and J by 8 bases; unmatched bases: 14. CDR3 DNA: TGTGCCAGCACCCTAATGATGACCGGGACAGGGGGCGAAAAACTGTTTTTT. Residues: CASTLMMTGTGGEKLFF.

The sample holds a few counts of this clonotype. The gene calls are TRBV30 and TRBJ1-6; D is undetermined. The CDR3 is 13 residues long. CDR1 GTSNPN and CDR2 SVGIG come from the germline V gene (reference sequence). V was pared by 3 bases and J by 13 bases, with 16 bases between. For the CDR3, the DNA is TGTGCCTGGAGGCCGGGCTCCCAGAGCCCCCTCCACTTT. Its translation is CAWRPGSQSPLHF.